This record looks at one T cell receptor (beta chain) sequence and its context. Measured with immunoSEQ multiplex PCR; TCRdb has only the in-frame clones, and not every one. This sample carries 300,000 to 400,000 clones, roughly nine tenths of them seen once, and the ten largest clones take about 1%. This sample was included in a study of blood T cell repertoires in COVID-19. CDR3 length: 15 amino acids. The germline CDR1 and CDR2 sequences are SGHTA and FQGNSA. V shed 6 bases, J shed 0 bases, and the junction held 8 bases outside the gene matches. Participant reports of clinical history set cohort assignment.

Sequenced input: PBMCs or T cells enriched from blood (not recorded which). The V call is TRBV7-2, the J call TRBJ2-7, with 7 bases identical to TRBD2. The sequence derives from a man aged 18 to 30 who had recovered from COVID-19. CDR3: CASSRASGSSYEQYF. Here the CDR3 DNA reads TGTGCCAGCAGTAGGGCTAGCGGAAGCTCCTACGAGCAGTACTTC.